The source of this T cell receptor beta chain is a study of T cells in tumors after PD-1 blockade (dated by TCRdb to 2018 to 2020). As for the study more broadly: Exclusion criteria were prior checkpoint blockade, use of systemic immunosuppressants, or recent radiotherapy or other anti-cancer therapy within 4 weeks. Clinical response was assessed using RECIST version 1.1. Patients received pembrolizumab 200 mg every 3 weeks or cemiplimab 350 mg every 2 weeks. To compare clonotypes in blood versus tumor, bulk TCR sequencing was run on 10 peripheral blood samples drawn from 5 patients. On average, peripheral blood samples yielded under 45,000 unique clonotypes and approximately 100,000 TCR templates (range roughly 24,679-290,000). Some patients also continued taking vismodegib 150 mg daily during anti-PD-1 treatment. Paired single-cell RNA and TCR sequencing was done in the study on site-matched tumors from patients with BCC or SCC, both before and after anti-PD-1 therapy. Broad study findings and their caveats: Around 37% of tumor TCR clonotypes were detected in blood, and some novel exhausted tumor clones were observed in pre-treatment blood, which was taken as suggesting peripheral recruitment. The source of novel T cell clones was not identified and could include lymphoid organs or rare unexpanded clones within the tumor or its periphery.

The germline V gene encodes CDR1 SGDLS and CDR2 YYNGEE. The CDR3 starts with the cysteine, ends with the phenylalanine, and has 15 residues. CDR3 DNA only is kept here, 45 bases in frame from base 1. V loses 3 bases of germline sequence and J loses 1 base, and the interval between the two ends is 12 bases. With respect to this clone: What antigen it recognizes has not been identified. Base qualities were left out, and no much larger clone turns up one base away.

The immunoSEQ platform was used to carry out deep TCRbeta sequencing. The source study handled its data this way. Only productive rearrangements were exported from the immunoSEQ Analyzer for downstream analysis. T cell phenotypes were assigned to bulk TCRbeta clonotypes by matching to single-cell RNA+TCR-seq clones sharing the same TCRbeta sequence. Clone enrichment in tumor was computed as tumor frequency divided by PBMC frequency from bulk TCR sequencing. TCRs were grouped by GLIPH into specificity groups, defined as clusters of distinct TCRs likely recognizing common antigens via shared CDR3 motifs. TCRdb took over this immuneACCESS table, retaining in-frame rearrangements with V and J assigned. Such tables are incomplete; in checked studies, under half of the missing clones stem from an unresolved V gene, and the remainder is unexplained. Clone size and V and J calls were adopted from that table, with D and trimming inferred from the DNA. The sample table shows roughly 14,000 clones, and over 75% are seen once. The ten most abundant clones make up approximately 24% of the sample.

The time point tag for this specimen amounts to: after anti-PD-1 therapy. For bulk TCRbeta sequencing, genomic DNA was extracted from tumor biopsies or peripheral blood, and input amounts ranged from about 616 ng to 6,500 ng. Every patient had histologically proven advanced or metastatic basal or squamous cell carcinoma and was a poor candidate for surgical resection. The basal cell carcinoma cohort was made up of fewer than 13 patients, and bulk tumor TCR sequencing was performed for 7 to 9 of these patients. The source material was PBMCs, sampled after anti-PD-1 treatment. Recombination connected TRBV9 to TRBJ2-3; matching of 6 bases hints at TRBD1 as the D gene. The source is a human donor with basal cell carcinoma. The CDR3 in this case is CASSAPGTRTDTQYF. DNA sequence: TGTGCCAGCAGCGCCCCCGGGACACGCACAGATACGCAGTATTTT.